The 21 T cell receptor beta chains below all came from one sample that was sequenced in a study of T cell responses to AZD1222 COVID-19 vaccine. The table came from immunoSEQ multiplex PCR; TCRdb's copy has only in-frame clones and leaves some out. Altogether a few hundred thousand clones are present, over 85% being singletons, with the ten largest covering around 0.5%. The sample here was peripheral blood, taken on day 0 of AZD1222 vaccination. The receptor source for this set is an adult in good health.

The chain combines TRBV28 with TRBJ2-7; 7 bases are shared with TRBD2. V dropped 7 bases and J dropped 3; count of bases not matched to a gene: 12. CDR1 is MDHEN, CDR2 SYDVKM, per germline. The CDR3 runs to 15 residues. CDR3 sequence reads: CASNRGVPSSYEQYF. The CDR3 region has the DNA TGTGCCAGCAATCGGGGGGTGCCCAGTAGCTACGAGCAGTACTTC.

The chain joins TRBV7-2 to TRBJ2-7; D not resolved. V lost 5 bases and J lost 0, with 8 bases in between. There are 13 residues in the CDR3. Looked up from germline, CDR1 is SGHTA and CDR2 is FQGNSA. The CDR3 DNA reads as TGTGCCAGCAGCCCCGTCGCCTCCTACGAGCAGTACTTC. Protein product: CASSPVASYEQYF. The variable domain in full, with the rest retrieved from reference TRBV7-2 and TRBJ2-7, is GAGVSQSPSNKVTEKGKDVELRCDPISGHTALYWYRQSLGQGLEFLIYFQGNSAPDKSGLPSDRFSAERTGGSVSTLTIQRTQQEDSAVYLCASSPVASYEQYFGPGTRLTVT.

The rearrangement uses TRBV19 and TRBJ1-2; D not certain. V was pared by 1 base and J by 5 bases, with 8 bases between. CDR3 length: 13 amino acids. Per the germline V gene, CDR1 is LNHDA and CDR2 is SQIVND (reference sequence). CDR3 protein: CASSIVTDYGYTF. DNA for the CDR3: TGTGCCAGTAGTATAGTAACGGATTATGGCTACACCTTC.

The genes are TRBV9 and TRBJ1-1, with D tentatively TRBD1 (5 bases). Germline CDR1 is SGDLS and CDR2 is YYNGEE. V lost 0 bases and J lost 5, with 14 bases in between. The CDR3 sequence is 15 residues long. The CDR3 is CASSVGVGRGTEAFF. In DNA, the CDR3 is TGTGCCAGCAGCGTAGGCGTGGGACGGGGGACTGAAGCTTTCTTT.

The CDR3 nucleotides read TGTGCCAGCAGGGGACTAGCCCGGGATACGCAGTATTTT. Protein sequence: CASRGLARDTQYF. The chain uses TRBV27 and TRBJ2-3; TRBD2 aligns across 9 bases. Germline CDR1 and CDR2: MNHEY and SMNVEV (reference sequence). The CDR3 extends over 13 amino acids. V shed 6 bases and J 6 bases; nucleotides not matched to a gene: 4.

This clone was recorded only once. CDR3 DNA: TGTGCCAGCAGTCAGGGTATGGTGGAGACCCAGTACTTC. Its protein is CASSQGMVETQYF. J is TRBJ2-5 and V is TRBV2, with D maybe TRBD1 (5 bases). CDR1 is SNHLY and CDR2 is FYNNEI in the germline V gene. CDR3 length: 13 residues. Trimming pared 5 bases from V and 5 bases from J, leaving 12 bases between.

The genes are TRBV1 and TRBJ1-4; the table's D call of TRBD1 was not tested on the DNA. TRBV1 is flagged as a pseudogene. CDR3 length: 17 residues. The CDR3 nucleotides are TGCACCAGCAGCCAAGAATTGGCCTCTGCAACTAATGAAAAACTGTTTTTT. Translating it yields CTSSQELASATNEKLFF.

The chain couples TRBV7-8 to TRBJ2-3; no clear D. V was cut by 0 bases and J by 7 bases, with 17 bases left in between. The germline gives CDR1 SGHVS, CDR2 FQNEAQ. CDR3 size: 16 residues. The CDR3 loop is CASSLAAPFLPHTQYF. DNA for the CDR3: TGTGCCAGCAGCTTAGCCGCACCCTTCTTACCCCATACGCAGTATTTT.

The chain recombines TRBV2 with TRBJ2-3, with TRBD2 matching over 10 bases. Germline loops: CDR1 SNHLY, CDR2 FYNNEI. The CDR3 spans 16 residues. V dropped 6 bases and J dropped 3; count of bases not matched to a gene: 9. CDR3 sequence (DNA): TGTGCCAGCAGCCCTTCGGCTAGCGGGGGTACAGATACGCAGTATTTT. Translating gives CASSPSASGGTDTQYF.

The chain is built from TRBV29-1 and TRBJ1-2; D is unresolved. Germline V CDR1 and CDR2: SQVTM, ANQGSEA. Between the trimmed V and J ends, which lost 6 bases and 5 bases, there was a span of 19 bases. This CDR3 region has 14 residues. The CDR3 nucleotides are TGCAGCGTCGCGGAGGGTACGGGTATATATGGCTACACCTTC. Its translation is CSVAEGTGIYGYTF.

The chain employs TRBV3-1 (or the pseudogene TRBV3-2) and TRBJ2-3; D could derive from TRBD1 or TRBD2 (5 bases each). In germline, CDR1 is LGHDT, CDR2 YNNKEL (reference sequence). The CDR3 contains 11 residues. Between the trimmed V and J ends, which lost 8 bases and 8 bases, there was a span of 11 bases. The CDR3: CASGGVGTQYF. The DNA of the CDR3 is TGTGCCAGCGGGGGAGTGGGTACGCAGTATTTT.

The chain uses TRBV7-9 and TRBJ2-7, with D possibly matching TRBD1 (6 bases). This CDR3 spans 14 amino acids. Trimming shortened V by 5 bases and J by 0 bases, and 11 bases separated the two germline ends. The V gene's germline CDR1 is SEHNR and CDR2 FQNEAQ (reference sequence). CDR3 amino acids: CASSAQGSSYEQYF. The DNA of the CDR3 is TGTGCCAGCAGCGCTCAGGGGAGCTCCTACGAGCAGTACTTC.

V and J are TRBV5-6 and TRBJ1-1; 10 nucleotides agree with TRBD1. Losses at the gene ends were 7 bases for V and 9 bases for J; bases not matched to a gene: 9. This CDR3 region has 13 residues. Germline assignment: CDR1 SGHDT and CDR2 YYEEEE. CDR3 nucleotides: TGTGCCAGCGGGGGACAGGGGAAAGGAAAAGCTTTCTTT. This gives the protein CASGGQGKGKAFF.

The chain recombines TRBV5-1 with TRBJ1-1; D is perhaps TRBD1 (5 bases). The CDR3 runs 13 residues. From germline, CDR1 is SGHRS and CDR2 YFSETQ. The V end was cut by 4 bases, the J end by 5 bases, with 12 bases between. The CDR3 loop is CASSQNQGTEAFF. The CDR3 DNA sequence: TGCGCCAGCAGCCAGAACCAGGGAACTGAAGCTTTCTTT.

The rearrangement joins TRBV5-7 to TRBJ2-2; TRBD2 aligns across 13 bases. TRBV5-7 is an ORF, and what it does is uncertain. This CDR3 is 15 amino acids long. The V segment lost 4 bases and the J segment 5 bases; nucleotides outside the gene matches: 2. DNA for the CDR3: TGTGCCAGCAGCCGGACTAGCGGGAGTACCGGGGAGCTGTTTTTT. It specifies CASSRTSGSTGELFF.

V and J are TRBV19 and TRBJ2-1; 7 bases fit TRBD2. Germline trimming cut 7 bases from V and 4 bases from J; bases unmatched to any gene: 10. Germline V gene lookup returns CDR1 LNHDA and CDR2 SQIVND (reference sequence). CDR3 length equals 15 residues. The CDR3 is CASTWTGGGYNEQFF. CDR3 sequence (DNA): TGTGCCAGTACCTGGACCGGGGGAGGGTACAATGAGCAGTTCTTC.

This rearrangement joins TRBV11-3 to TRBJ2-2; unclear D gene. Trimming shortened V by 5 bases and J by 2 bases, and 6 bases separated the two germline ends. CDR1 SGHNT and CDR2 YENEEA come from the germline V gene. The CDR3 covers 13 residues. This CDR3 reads CASSPPNTGELFF. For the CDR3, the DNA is TGTGCCAGCAGCCCCCCTAACACCGGGGAGCTGTTTTTT.

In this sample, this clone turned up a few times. The CDR3 sequence is CSVRDAFLDGYTF. The DNA of the CDR3 is TGCAGCGTTCGGGACGCCTTTTTGGATGGCTACACCTTC. The V call is TRBV29-1, the J call TRBJ1-2, with a weak D call TRBD1 (5 bases). The CDR3 covers 13 residues. Looked up from germline, CDR1 is SQVTM and CDR2 is ANQGSEA. V lost 5 bases, J lost 6 bases, and 16 bases lay in between.

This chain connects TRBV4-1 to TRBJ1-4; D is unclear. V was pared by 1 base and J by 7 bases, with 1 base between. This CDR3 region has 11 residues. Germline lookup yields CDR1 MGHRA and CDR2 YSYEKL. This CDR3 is CASSQGEKLFF. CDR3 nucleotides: TGCGCCAGCAGCCAAGGTGAAAAACTGTTTTTT.

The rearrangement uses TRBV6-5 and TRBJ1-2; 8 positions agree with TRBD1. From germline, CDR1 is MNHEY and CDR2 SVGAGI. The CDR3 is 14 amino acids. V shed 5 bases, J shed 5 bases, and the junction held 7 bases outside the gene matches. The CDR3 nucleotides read TGTGCCAGCAGTCTCGCAGGGGGCGTTTATGGCTACACCTTC. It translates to CASSLAGGVYGYTF.

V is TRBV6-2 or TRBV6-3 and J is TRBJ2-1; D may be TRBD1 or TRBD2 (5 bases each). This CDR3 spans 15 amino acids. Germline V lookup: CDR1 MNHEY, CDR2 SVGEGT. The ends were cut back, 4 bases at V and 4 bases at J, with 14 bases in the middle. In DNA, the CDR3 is TGTGCCAGCAGTTCGGGGCAGGGAACTTACAATGAGCAGTTCTTC. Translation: CASSSGQGTYNEQFF.